Each of the 12 T cell receptor beta chains below was sequenced from the same sample in a study of cytomegalovirus exposure and HLA in healthy donors. Both 60 Vbeta primers and 13 Jbeta primers went into the PCR. Clones were read by immunoSEQ multiplex PCR, and TCRdb kept only the in-frame ones, dropping some. This table has 90,000 to 120,000 clones, over 60% appearing once. The sequenced sample consisted of PBMCs. All receptors derive from a male donor in good health and CMV-seronegative.

This chain links TRBV9 with TRBJ2-2; TRBD2 matches 9 bases. Germline CDR1 is SGDLS and CDR2 is YYNGEE. The CDR3 is made up of 17 amino acids. J gave up 4 bases and V 0 bases, and 7 bases lay outside the gene matches. CDR3 sequence reads: CASSVASGNWGTGELFF. The CDR3 coding sequence is TGTGCCAGCAGCGTAGCTAGCGGGAATTGGGGCACCGGGGAGCTGTTTTTT.

V and J are TRBV25-1 and TRBJ2-7; no firm D call. The length of the CDR3 is 13 residues. Trimming took off 1 base at V and 2 bases at J, with 6 bases between the two ends. CDR1 and CDR2 (germline): MGHDK, SYGVNS. The CDR3 DNA sequence: TGTGCCAGCAGTGAATCTGCAGCCTACGAGCAGTACTTC. Its protein product is CASSESAAYEQYF.

The V call is TRBV30, the J call TRBJ1-1; tentatively, D is TRBD1 (6 bases). Trimming shortened V by 5 bases and J by 4 bases, and 11 bases separated the two germline ends. The CDR3 sequence is 12 residues long. Germline CDR1 and CDR2: GTSNPN and SVGIG (reference sequence). The CDR3 region is CAWLTGFTEAFF. DNA of the CDR3: TGTGCCTGGCTAACAGGGTTCACTGAAGCTTTCTTT.

A few counts support this clone. V and J are TRBV10-1 and TRBJ1-1; possibly TRBD1 for D (6 bases). V lost 6 bases and J lost 1, with 12 bases in between. Germline CDR1 and CDR2: WNHNN and SYGVQD (reference sequence). The CDR3 sequence is 14 residues long. The CDR3 region is CASRAGTKNTEAFF. The CDR3 region has the DNA TGCGCCAGCAGAGCCGGGACAAAGAACACTGAAGCTTTCTTT.

The chain links TRBV27 to TRBJ2-5, with 13 positions matching TRBD2. The CDR3 extends over 15 amino acids. The junction had 6 bases not matched to a gene; V was cut back by 5 bases and J by 6 bases. Germline values: CDR1 MNHEY, CDR2 SMNVEV (reference sequence). The DNA of the CDR3 is TGTGCCAGCAGTCCACGACTAGCGGGAGGAAAGACCCAGTACTTC. Translating gives CASSPRLAGGKTQYF.

The chain links TRBV11-2 to TRBJ1-1; 9 bases align to TRBD1. The germline gives CDR1 SGHAT, CDR2 FQNNGV. The CDR3 has 15 residues. Trimming cost V 5 bases and J 4 bases; bases outside gene matches: 8. Here the CDR3 DNA reads TGTGCCAGCAGCCCTACGACAGGGGGTATCACTGAAGCTTTCTTT. As protein: CASSPTTGGITEAFF.

The V gene is TRBV27, the J gene TRBJ2-7; D might be TRBD1 (5 bases). V was clipped by 3 bases and J by 5 bases, with 14 bases between them. The length of the CDR3 is 14 residues. The germline CDR1 and CDR2 sequences are MNHEY and SMNVEV (reference sequence). In DNA, the CDR3 is TGTGCCAGCAGTTTGACAGCCTCCCTCGACGAGCAGTACTTC. This encodes CASSLTASLDEQYF.

The chain links TRBV10-3 to TRBJ1-3, with D uncertain. This CDR3 has 13 residues. Germline V CDR1 and CDR2: ENHRY, SYGVKD. Trimming cost V 6 bases and J 0 bases, with 6 bases left between them. The CDR3: CAISRSSGNTIYF. For the CDR3, the DNA is TGTGCCATCAGCCGGAGCTCTGGAAACACCATATATTTT.

The chain uses TRBV5-1 and TRBJ2-1, with TRBD2 matching 12 bases. CDR3 length: 15 residues. Trimming cost V 5 bases and J 6 bases; bases outside gene matches: 6. Germline assignment: CDR1 SGHRS and CDR2 YFSETQ. The CDR3 here is CASSFRTSGINEQFF. The CDR3 bases are TGCGCCAGCAGTTTCCGGACTAGCGGGATCAATGAGCAGTTCTTC.

This clone has a handful of counts. The rearrangement links TRBV25-1 to TRBJ2-5, with 7 bases aligning to TRBD1. This CDR3 has 13 residues. With 8 bases clipped from V and 1 base from J, the junction kept 4 bases outside the gene matches. Germline CDR1 reads MGHDK; CDR2 reads SYGVNS. The CDR3 sequence is CASPTGRQETQYF. The CDR3, as DNA: TGTGCCAGCCCGACAGGGCGCCAAGAGACCCAGTACTTC.

This chain connects TRBV7-2 to TRBJ2-5, with 7 positions matching TRBD2. CDR1 and CDR2 (germline): SGHTA, FQGNSA. This CDR3 has 15 residues. With V trimmed by 1 base and J by 5 bases, 7 bases remained unmatched. The CDR3: CASSLVLATGETQYF. The CDR3 DNA is TGTGCCAGCAGCTTAGTACTAGCGACGGGGGAGACCCAGTACTTC.

In DNA, the CDR3 is TGTGCCAGCAGTTCTCCCTCGGGCGGGAGACCCTACGAGCAGTACTTC. This encodes CASSSPSGGRPYEQYF. The V call is TRBV27, the J call TRBJ2-7; 7 nucleotides match TRBD2. CDR1 and CDR2 from the germline V gene are MNHEY and SMNVEV (reference sequence). This CDR3 contains 16 residues. V lost 4 bases, J lost 2 bases, and 11 bases stayed unmatched.